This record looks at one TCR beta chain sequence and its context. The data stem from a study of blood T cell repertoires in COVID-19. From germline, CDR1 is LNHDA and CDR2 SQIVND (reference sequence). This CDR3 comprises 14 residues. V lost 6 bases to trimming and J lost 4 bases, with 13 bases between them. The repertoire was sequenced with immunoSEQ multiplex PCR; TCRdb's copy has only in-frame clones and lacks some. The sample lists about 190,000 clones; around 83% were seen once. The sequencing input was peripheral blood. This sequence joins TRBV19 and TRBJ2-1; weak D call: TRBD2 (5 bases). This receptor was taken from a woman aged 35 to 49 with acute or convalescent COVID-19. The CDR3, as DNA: TGTGCCAGTAGAATCGAGGGAAGATACAATGAGCAGTTCTTC. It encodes CASRIEGRYNEQFF.